The 2 T cell receptor beta chains below come from one sample, sequenced in a study of cytomegalovirus exposure and HLA in healthy donors. It was with 60 Vbeta and 13 Jbeta primers that the PCR ran. The method was immunoSEQ multiplex PCR; TCRdb's version includes in-frame clones alone and lacks a portion of them. This repertoire comprises tens of thousands of clones; its ten largest clones make up about 1%. Input material: PBMCs. The receptors come from a woman aged 40 to 55 in good health and CMV-seronegative.

The rearrangement links TRBV5-4 to TRBJ2-7; 8 bases agree with TRBD1. Germline CDR1 is SGHNT and CDR2 is YYREEE (reference sequence). The ends lost 3 bases at V and 0 bases at J; junction bases unmatched: 2. The CDR3 consists of 14 residues. CDR3 bases: TGTGCCAGCAGCTCACAGGGGGACTCCTACGAGCAGTACTTC. Translated, it gives CASSSQGDSYEQYF.

The chain recombines TRBV5-1 with TRBJ2-3, with TRBD2 matching over 8 bases. Germline V gene data show CDR1 as SGHRS and CDR2 as YFSETQ. This CDR3 spans 14 amino acids. V shed 2 bases, J shed 5 bases, and the junction held 4 bases outside the gene matches. The DNA for the CDR3 is TGCGCCAGCAGCTTATCCGCGGGAGGAGATACGCAGTATTTT. Protein: CASSLSAGGDTQYF.